This is a list of T cell receptor beta chains from one sample in a study of blood T cells in healthy people across ages. MiXCR, run by TCRdb on the 5' RACE reads, gives a single entry per CDR3 protein. This sample has about a million distinct CDR3 sequences, with just over 50% found just once. Material: blood. Source of these receptors: a woman aged 55-70 years in good health. Each CDR3 is given with its conserved first and last residue. Fields, in order: CDR3 DNA, CDR3 protein, D gene, clone size, V gene, CDR3 length, J gene. D genes are given only for firm matches. Not all rows give a size; the values are once, few, many and, for expanded clones, a class.

cdr3_nt: TGTGCCACCAGCGGGGGACAGCCGGGCCCAGATACGCAGTATTTT
cdr3_aa: CATSGGQPGPDTQYF
d_call: TRBD1
clone_size: .
v_call: TRBV15
cdr3_length: 15
j_call: TRBJ2-3

cdr3_nt: TGTGCCAGCAGTTCCCTTAGTGACGAGCAGTTCTTC
cdr3_aa: CASSSLSDEQFF
d_call: .
clone_size: few
v_call: TRBV6-6
cdr3_length: 12
j_call: TRBJ2-1

cdr3_nt: TGCAGTGCTAGCCGCGGGGGAGGAACCTACGAGCAGTACTTC
cdr3_aa: CSASRGGGTYEQYF
d_call: TRBD2
clone_size: .
v_call: TRBV20-1
cdr3_length: 14
j_call: TRBJ2-7

cdr3_nt: TGTGCCAGCAGCTTAGGGACGCTGGACAGGGTTTATTCTAAAGAATCCTACGAGCAGTACTTC
cdr3_aa: CASSLGTLDRVYSKESYEQYF
d_call: TRBD1
clone_size: .
v_call: TRBV11-1
cdr3_length: 21
j_call: TRBJ2-7

cdr3_nt: TGTGCCACCAGTTCCGGGACAGGGAGTGAAAAACTGTTTTTT
cdr3_aa: CATSSGTGSEKLFF
d_call: TRBD1
clone_size: .
v_call: TRBV24-1
cdr3_length: 14
j_call: TRBJ1-4

cdr3_nt: TGTGCCACCGCCCGTGGGAGTAGCGGGAGCGGTGGTGAGCAGTTCTTC
cdr3_aa: CATARGSSGSGGEQFF
d_call: TRBD2
clone_size: .
v_call: TRBV28
cdr3_length: 16
j_call: TRBJ2-1

cdr3_nt: TGCAGTGCTCCACAGGGGGCGATTATCGGTAACACTGAAGCTTTCTTT
cdr3_aa: CSAPQGAIIGNTEAFF
d_call: TRBD1
clone_size: few
v_call: TRBV20-1
cdr3_length: 16
j_call: TRBJ1-1

cdr3_nt: TGCAGTGCAGCAAGGGGGCTGACTGAAGCTTTCTTT
cdr3_aa: CSAARGLTEAFF
d_call: TRBD1
clone_size: .
v_call: TRBV20-1
cdr3_length: 12
j_call: TRBJ1-1

cdr3_nt: TGTGCCAGCATGAGGGGGGAGGGCCGCAATGAGCAGTACTTC
cdr3_aa: CASMRGEGRNEQYF
d_call: .
clone_size: .
v_call: TRBV7-9
cdr3_length: 14
j_call: TRBJ2-5

cdr3_nt: TGTGCCAGCAGTTACTACCACGCTAGCGGCAGCACAGATACGCAGTATTTT
cdr3_aa: CASSYYHASGSTDTQYF
d_call: TRBD2
clone_size: .
v_call: TRBV6-2/TRBV6-3
cdr3_length: 17
j_call: TRBJ2-3

cdr3_nt: TGTGCCAGCAGTTACTCTTCCAGGGGAGTGTTGGAGCAGTACTTC
cdr3_aa: CASSYSSRGVLEQYF
d_call: .
clone_size: few
v_call: TRBV6-6
cdr3_length: 15
j_call: TRBJ2-7

cdr3_nt: TGTGCCAGCAGCTTGCGGTCTTTTTCGGCAGGGATTCGGCATGAGCAGTTCTTC
cdr3_aa: CASSLRSFSAGIRHEQFF
d_call: .
clone_size: .
v_call: TRBV5-6
cdr3_length: 18
j_call: TRBJ2-1

cdr3_nt: TGTGCCAGCAGACCGGGACAGGGAGCCATCGAGCAGTACTTC
cdr3_aa: CASRPGQGAIEQYF
d_call: TRBD1
clone_size: few
v_call: TRBV6-5
cdr3_length: 14
j_call: TRBJ2-7

cdr3_nt: TGTGCCACCAGCAGAGATCGAGGCAGTCAAAACATTCAGTACTTC
cdr3_aa: CATSRDRGSQNIQYF
d_call: .
clone_size: .
v_call: TRBV15
cdr3_length: 15
j_call: TRBJ2-4

cdr3_nt: TGCAGCGCTCCGCCCGGGGCGGGAGATCGAGATACGCAGTATTTT
cdr3_aa: CSAPPGAGDRDTQYF
d_call: TRBD2
clone_size: .
v_call: TRBV29-1
cdr3_length: 15
j_call: TRBJ2-3

cdr3_nt: TGTGCCAGCATCGGAGCGGGTCGAACCTACAATGAGCAGTTCTTC
cdr3_aa: CASIGAGRTYNEQFF
d_call: .
clone_size: .
v_call: TRBV2
cdr3_length: 15
j_call: TRBJ2-1

cdr3_nt: TGCAGTGCTAGATCTCCGGGGGTCAATCAGCCCCAGCATTTT
cdr3_aa: CSARSPGVNQPQHF
d_call: .
clone_size: .
v_call: TRBV20-1
cdr3_length: 14
j_call: TRBJ1-5

cdr3_nt: TGTGCCAGCAGCGTAATTAGGAGTGAGCAGTTCTTC
cdr3_aa: CASSVIRSEQFF
d_call: .
clone_size: .
v_call: TRBV9
cdr3_length: 12
j_call: TRBJ2-1

cdr3_nt: TGCAGTGCGGAGGAGGGTGTCTATGGCTACACCTTC
cdr3_aa: CSAEEGVYGYTF
d_call: .
clone_size: .
v_call: TRBV20-1
cdr3_length: 12
j_call: TRBJ1-2

cdr3_nt: TGTGCCAGCAGTCCCCCGTGGAGGGGTGATCAGCCCCAGCATTTT
cdr3_aa: CASSPPWRGDQPQHF
d_call: .
clone_size: .
v_call: TRBV6-2/TRBV6-3
cdr3_length: 15
j_call: TRBJ1-5

cdr3_nt: TGTGCCAGCAGTTACTCGGGTCGGACAGTATACGAGCAGTACTTC
cdr3_aa: CASSYSGRTVYEQYF
d_call: .
clone_size: .
v_call: TRBV6-2/TRBV6-3
cdr3_length: 15
j_call: TRBJ2-7

cdr3_nt: TGTGCCAGCAGCCCGGGACTAGCGGGAGCAGGGTACAATGAGCAGTACTTC
cdr3_aa: CASSPGLAGAGYNEQYF
d_call: TRBD2
clone_size: .
v_call: TRBV7-7
cdr3_length: 17
j_call: TRBJ2-7

cdr3_nt: TGTGCCAGCAGACCGATAGCGGGAGGGCCTGAATTTAATGAGCAGTTCTTC
cdr3_aa: CASRPIAGGPEFNEQFF
d_call: TRBD2
clone_size: .
v_call: TRBV28
cdr3_length: 17
j_call: TRBJ2-1

cdr3_nt: TGTGCCAGCAGCTTAAGGGCCCCTACTAGCGGGAGGCCAGATACGCAGTATTTT
cdr3_aa: CASSLRAPTSGRPDTQYF
d_call: TRBD2
clone_size: .
v_call: TRBV11-2
cdr3_length: 18
j_call: TRBJ2-3

cdr3_nt: TGCGGCGCAGGGGTGAACACAGATACGCAGTATTTT
cdr3_aa: CGAGVNTDTQYF
d_call: .
clone_size: .
v_call: TRBV29-1
cdr3_length: 12
j_call: TRBJ2-3

cdr3_nt: TGTGCCAGCAGTGCCACTAGCGGGAGGAAGGGGATATCCTACAATGAGCAGTTCTTC
cdr3_aa: CASSATSGRKGISYNEQFF
d_call: TRBD2
clone_size: few
v_call: TRBV25-1
cdr3_length: 19
j_call: TRBJ2-1

cdr3_nt: TGTGCCAGCAGCTCATCGCCTAGGACAGGGGGTCACTACGAGCAGTACTTC
cdr3_aa: CASSSSPRTGGHYEQYF
d_call: TRBD1
clone_size: .
v_call: TRBV7-2
cdr3_length: 17
j_call: TRBJ2-7

cdr3_nt: TGTGCCAGAGGGGGGTGGCTACCCTCCTACGAGCAGTACTTC
cdr3_aa: CARGGWLPSYEQYF
d_call: .
clone_size: .
v_call: TRBV3-1
cdr3_length: 14
j_call: TRBJ2-7

cdr3_nt: TGTGCCAGCAGCTCCCCCGTCAGACAGGGTAATGAGCAGTTCTTC
cdr3_aa: CASSSPVRQGNEQFF
d_call: TRBD1
clone_size: .
v_call: TRBV11-2
cdr3_length: 15
j_call: TRBJ2-1

cdr3_nt: TGCGCCAGCGATAAGGGACTAGCGAATGCCGGGAACAATGAGCAGTTCTTC
cdr3_aa: CASDKGLANAGNNEQFF
d_call: TRBD2
clone_size: .
v_call: TRBV10-2
cdr3_length: 17
j_call: TRBJ2-1